The clone carrying this TCR beta chain has a single count. Its target is unknown. This record comes from a study of neoadjuvant nivolumab and ipilimumab in lung cancer. Study results and limitations: TCR receptors were sequenced in few samples.

This table comes from immunoSEQ multiplex PCR, and its TCRdb copy is limited to in-frame clones, with some not included. The data show about 8,600 clones, approximately 75% seen once. The CDR3 is 16 amino acids. J gave up 5 bases and V 4 bases, and 12 bases lay outside the gene matches. Germline lookup yields CDR1 SGHKS and CDR2 YYEKEE (reference sequence). The rearrangement uses TRBV5-5 and TRBJ2-7; TRBD1 matches 10 bases. Sample: tumor tissue, taken after neoadjuvant nivolumab, alone or with ipilimumab, at or shortly before surgery. The sequence derives from an adult with non-small cell lung cancer. DNA of the CDR3: TGTGCCAGCAGCCCTACAGGGACAGGGGTAATCGACGAGCAGTACTTC. This gives the protein CASSPTGTGVIDEQYF.